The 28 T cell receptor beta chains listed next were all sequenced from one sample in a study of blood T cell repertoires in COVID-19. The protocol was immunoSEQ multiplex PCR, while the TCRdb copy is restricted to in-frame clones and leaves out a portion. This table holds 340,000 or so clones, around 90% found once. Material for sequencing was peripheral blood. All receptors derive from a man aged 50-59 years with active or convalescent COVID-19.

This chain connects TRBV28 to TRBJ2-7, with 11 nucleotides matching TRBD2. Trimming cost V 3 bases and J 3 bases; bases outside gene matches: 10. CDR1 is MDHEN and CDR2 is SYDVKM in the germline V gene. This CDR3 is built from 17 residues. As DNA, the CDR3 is TGTGCCAGCAGTTTTCTCCTAGCGGGGGGACCTTTCTACGAGCAGTACTTC. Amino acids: CASSFLLAGGPFYEQYF.

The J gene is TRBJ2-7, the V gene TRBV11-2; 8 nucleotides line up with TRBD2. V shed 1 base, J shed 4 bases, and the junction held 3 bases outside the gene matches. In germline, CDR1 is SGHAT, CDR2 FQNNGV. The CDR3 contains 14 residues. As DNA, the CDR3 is TGTGCCAGCAGCTTAGTAATAGCGGGGTACGAGCAGTACTTC. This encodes CASSLVIAGYEQYF. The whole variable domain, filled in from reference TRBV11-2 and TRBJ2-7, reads EAGVAQSPRYKIIEKRQSVAFWCNPISGHATLYWYQQILGQGPKLLIQFQNNGVVDDSQLPKDRFSAERLKGVDSTLKIQPAKLEDSAVYLCASSLVIAGYEQYFGPGTRLTVT.

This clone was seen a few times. The chain's CDR3 is CASSSGTAIQETQYF. The DNA for the CDR3 is TGTGCCAGCAGCTCCGGGACAGCAATTCAAGAGACCCAGTACTTC. This chain connects TRBV7-9 to TRBJ2-5; 7 bases align to TRBD1. Germline lookup yields CDR1 SEHNR and CDR2 FQNEAQ (reference sequence). The CDR3 length is 15 residues. Trimming took 4 bases from V and 2 from J; bases not matched to a gene: 7.

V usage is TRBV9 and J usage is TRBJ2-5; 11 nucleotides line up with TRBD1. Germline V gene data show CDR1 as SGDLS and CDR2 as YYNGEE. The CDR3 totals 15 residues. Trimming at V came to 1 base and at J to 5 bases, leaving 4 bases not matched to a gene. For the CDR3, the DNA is TGTGCCAGCAGCGTACGGACAGGGGGCGGGGAGACCCAGTACTTC. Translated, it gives CASSVRTGGGETQYF. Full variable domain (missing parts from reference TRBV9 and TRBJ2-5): DSGVTQTPKHLITATGQRVTLRCSPRSGDLSVYWYQQSLDQGLQFLIQYYNGEERAKGNILERFSAQQFPDLHSELNLSSLELGDSALYFCASSVRTGGGETQYFGPGTRLLVL.

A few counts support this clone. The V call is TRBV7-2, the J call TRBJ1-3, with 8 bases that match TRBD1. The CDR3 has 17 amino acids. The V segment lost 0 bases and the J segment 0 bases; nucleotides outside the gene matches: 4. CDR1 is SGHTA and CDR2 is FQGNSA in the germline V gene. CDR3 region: CASSLAGTGFSGNTIYF. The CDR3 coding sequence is TGTGCCAGCAGCTTAGCCGGGACAGGCTTCTCTGGAAACACCATATATTTT. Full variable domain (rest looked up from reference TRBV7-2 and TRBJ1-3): GAGVSQSPSNKVTEKGKDVELRCDPISGHTALYWYRQSLGQGLEFLIYFQGNSAPDKSGLPSDRFSAERTGGSVSTLTIQRTQQEDSAVYLCASSLAGTGFSGNTIYFGEGSWLTVV.

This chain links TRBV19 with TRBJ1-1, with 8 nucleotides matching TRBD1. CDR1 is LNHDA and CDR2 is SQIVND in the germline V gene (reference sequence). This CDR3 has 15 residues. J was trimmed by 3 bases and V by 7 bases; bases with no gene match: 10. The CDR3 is CASTDPQGADTEAFF. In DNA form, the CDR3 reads TGTGCCAGTACCGATCCCCAGGGGGCGGACACTGAAGCTTTCTTT. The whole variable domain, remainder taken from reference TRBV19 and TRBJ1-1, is DGGITQSPKYLFRKEGQNVTLSCEQNLNHDAMYWYRQDPGQGLRLIYYSQIVNDFQKGDIAEGYSVSREKKESFPLTVTSAQKNPTAFYLCASTDPQGADTEAFFGQGTRLTVV.

The DNA of the CDR3 is TGTGCCAGCAGCCGGGGACAGGGGGGAAAAGCTTTCTTT. Amino acids: CASSRGQGGKAFF. The chain recombines TRBV3-1 (or the pseudogene TRBV3-2) with TRBJ1-1, with 11 bases lining up with TRBD1. The CDR3 is 13 residues long. Trimming cost V 4 bases and J 9 bases; bases outside gene matches: 4. CDR1 is LGHDT and CDR2 is YNNKEL in the germline V gene (reference sequence).

In DNA, the CDR3 is TGTGCCAGCACCCGGGAGGGGCTCACAGATACGCAGTATTTT. Its protein is CASTREGLTDTQYF. V usage is TRBV7-9 and J usage is TRBJ2-3; TRBD2 matches at 8 bases. Germline CDR1 and CDR2: SEHNR and FQNEAQ (reference sequence). This CDR3 spans 14 amino acids. V lost 7 bases, J lost 2 bases, and 5 bases stayed unmatched.

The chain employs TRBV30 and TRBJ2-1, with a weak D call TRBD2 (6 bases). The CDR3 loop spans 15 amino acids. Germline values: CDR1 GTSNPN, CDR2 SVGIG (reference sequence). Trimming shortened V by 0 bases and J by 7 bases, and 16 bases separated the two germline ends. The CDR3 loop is CAWSVRGGFVNEQFF. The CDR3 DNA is TGTGCCTGGAGTGTCCGGGGAGGTTTTGTGAATGAGCAGTTCTTC.

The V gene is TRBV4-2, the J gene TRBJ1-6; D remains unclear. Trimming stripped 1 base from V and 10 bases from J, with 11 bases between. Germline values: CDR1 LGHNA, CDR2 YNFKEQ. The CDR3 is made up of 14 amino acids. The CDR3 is CASSQGLEDSPLHF. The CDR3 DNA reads TGTGCCAGCAGCCAAGGCCTGGAGGACTCACCCCTCCACTTT.

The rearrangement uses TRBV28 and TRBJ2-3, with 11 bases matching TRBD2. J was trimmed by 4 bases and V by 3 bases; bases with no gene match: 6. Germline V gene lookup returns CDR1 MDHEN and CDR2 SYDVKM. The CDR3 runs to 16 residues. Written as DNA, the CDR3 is TGTGCCAGCAGTTTTAGCGGGGGGGCCCACGCAGATACGCAGTATTTT. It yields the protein CASSFSGGAHADTQYF.

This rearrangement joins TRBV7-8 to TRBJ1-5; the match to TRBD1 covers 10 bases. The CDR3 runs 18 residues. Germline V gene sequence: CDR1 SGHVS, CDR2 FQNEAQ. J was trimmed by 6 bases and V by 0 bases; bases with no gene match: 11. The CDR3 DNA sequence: TGTGCCAGCAGCTTAGCGTCTTCTGGGACAGGGGAAGGTCAGCCCCAGCATTTT. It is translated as CASSLASSGTGEGQPQHF.

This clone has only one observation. CDR3 in amino acids: CASSPRPGTDPSNYGYTF. In DNA form, the CDR3 reads TGTGCCAGCAGCCCCAGACCCGGGACAGATCCCTCTAACTATGGCTACACCTTC. The rearrangement uses TRBV3-1 (or the pseudogene TRBV3-2) and TRBJ1-2, with TRBD1 identical over 7 bases. This CDR3 has 18 residues. Germline trimming cut 4 bases from V and 0 bases from J; bases unmatched to any gene: 14. Per germline, CDR1 LGHDT and CDR2 YNNKEL (reference sequence).

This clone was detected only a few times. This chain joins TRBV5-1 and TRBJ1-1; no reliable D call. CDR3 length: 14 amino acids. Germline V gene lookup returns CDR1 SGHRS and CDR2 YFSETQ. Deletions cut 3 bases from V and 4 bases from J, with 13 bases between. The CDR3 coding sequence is TGCGCCAGCAGCTACGGGGATGGAGTCACTGAAGCTTTCTTT. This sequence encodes CASSYGDGVTEAFF.

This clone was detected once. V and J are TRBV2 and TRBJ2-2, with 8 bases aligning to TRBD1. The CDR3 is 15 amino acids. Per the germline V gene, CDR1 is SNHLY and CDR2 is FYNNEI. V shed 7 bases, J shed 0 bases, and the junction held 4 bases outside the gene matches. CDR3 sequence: CASTLQGANTGELFF. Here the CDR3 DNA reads TGTGCCAGCACTTTACAGGGGGCGAACACCGGGGAGCTGTTTTTT.

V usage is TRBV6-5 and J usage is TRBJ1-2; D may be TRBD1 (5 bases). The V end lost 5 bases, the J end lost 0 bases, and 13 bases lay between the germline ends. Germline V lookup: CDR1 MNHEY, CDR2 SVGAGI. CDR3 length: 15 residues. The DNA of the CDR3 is TGTGCCAGCAGTCCGGGGGAGCAAGCTAACTATGGCTACACCTTC. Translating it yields CASSPGEQANYGYTF.

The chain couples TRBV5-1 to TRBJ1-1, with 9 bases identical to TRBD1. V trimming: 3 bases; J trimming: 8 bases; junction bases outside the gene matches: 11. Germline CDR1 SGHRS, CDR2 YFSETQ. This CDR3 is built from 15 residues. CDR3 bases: TGCGCCAGCAGCTCCGGGACAGGGATCGATACCGAAGCTTTCTTT. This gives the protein CASSSGTGIDTEAFF. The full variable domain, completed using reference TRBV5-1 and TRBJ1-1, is KAGVTQTPRYLIKTRGQQVTLSCSPISGHRSVSWYQQTPGQGLQFLFEYFSETQRNKGNFPGRFSGRQFSNSRSEMNVSTLELGDSALYLCASSSGTGIDTEAFFGQGTRLTVV.

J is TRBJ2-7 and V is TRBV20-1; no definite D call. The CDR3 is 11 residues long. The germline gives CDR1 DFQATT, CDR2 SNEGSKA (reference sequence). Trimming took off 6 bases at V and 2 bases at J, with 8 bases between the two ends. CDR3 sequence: CSAPFPYEQYF. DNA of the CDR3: TGCAGTGCCCCCTTCCCCTACGAGCAGTACTTC.

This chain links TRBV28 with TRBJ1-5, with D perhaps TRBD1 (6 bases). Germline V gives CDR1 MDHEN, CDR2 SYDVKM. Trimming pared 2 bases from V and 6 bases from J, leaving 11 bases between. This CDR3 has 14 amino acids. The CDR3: CASSLGGTLQPQHF. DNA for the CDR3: TGTGCCAGCAGTTTAGGTGGGACACTTCAGCCCCAGCATTTT.

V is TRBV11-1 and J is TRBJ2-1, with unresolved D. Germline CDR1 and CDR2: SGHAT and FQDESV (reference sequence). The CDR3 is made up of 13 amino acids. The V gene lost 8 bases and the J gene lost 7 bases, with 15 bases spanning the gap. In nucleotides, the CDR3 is TGTGCCAGCGGCCGAATAGGAGTAAATGAGCAGTTCTTC. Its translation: CASGRIGVNEQFF.

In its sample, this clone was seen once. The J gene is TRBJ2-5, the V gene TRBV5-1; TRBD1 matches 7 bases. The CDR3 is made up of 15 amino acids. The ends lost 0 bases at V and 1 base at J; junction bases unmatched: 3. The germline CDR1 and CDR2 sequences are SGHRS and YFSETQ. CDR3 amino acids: CASSLVTGFQETQYF. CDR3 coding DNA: TGCGCCAGCAGCTTGGTGACAGGGTTCCAAGAGACCCAGTACTTC.

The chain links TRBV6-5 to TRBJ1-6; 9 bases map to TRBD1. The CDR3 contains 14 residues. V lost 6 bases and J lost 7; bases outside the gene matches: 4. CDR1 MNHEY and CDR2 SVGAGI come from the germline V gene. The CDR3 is CASSRDRENSPLHF. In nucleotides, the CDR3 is TGTGCCAGCAGCCGGGACAGGGAGAATTCACCCCTCCACTTT.

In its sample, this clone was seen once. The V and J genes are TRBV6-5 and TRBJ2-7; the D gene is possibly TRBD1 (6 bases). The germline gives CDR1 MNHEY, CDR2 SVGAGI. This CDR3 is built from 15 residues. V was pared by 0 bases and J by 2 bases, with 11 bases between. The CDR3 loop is CASSYSGQNTYEQYF. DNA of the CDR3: TGTGCCAGCAGTTACTCTGGACAGAATACCTACGAGCAGTACTTC.

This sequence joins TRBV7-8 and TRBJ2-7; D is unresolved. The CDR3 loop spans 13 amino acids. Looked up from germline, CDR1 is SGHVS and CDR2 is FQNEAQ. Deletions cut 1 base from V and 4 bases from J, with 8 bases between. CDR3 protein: CASSLGPLYEQYF. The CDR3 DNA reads TGTGCCAGCAGCTTAGGGCCGCTTTACGAGCAGTACTTC. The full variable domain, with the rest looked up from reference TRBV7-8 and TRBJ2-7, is GAGVSQSPRYKVAKRGQDVALRCDPISGHVSLFWYQQALGQGPEFLTYFQNEAQLDKSGLPSDRFFAERPEGSVSTLKIQRTQQEDSAVYLCASSLGPLYEQYFGPGTRLTVT.

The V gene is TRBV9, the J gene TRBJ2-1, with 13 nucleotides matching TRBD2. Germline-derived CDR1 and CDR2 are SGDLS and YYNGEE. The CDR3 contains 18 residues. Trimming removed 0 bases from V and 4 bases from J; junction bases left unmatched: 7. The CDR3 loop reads CASSVGPLTSGGYNEQFF. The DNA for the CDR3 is TGTGCCAGCAGCGTAGGCCCTCTGACTAGCGGGGGGTACAATGAGCAGTTCTTC.

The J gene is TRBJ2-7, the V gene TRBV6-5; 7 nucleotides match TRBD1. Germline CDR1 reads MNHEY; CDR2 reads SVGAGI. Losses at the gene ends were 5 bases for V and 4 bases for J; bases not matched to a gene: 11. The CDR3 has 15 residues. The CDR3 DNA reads TGTGCCAGCAGTCGCTCCAATGACAGGGAATACGAGCAGTACTTC. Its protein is CASSRSNDREYEQYF.

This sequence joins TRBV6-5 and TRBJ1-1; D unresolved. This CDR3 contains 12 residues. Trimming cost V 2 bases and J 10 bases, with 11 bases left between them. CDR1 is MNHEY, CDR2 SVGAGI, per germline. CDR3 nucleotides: TGTGCCAGCAGTTACCGCACTGGTATAGCTTTCTTT. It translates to CASSYRTGIAFF.

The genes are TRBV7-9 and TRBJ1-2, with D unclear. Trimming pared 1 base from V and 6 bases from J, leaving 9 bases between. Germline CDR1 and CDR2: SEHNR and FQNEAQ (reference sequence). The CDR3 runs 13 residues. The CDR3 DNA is TGTGCCAGCAGCTTAGGGGCGGGTGATGGCTACACCTTC. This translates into CASSLGAGDGYTF.